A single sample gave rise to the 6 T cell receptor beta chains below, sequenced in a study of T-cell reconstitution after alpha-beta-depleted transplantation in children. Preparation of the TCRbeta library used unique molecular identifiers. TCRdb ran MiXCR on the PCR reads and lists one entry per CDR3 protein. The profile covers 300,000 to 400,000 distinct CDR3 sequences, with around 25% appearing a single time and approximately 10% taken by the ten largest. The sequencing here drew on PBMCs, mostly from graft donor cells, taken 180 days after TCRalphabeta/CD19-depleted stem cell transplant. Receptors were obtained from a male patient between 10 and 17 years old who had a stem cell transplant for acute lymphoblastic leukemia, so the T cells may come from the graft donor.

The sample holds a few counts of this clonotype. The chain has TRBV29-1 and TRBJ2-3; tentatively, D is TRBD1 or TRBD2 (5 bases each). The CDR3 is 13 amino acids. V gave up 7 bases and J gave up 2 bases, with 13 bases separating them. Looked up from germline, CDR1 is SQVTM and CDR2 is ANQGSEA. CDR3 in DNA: TGCAGCGCATCAGGGACGTACACAGATACGCAGTATTTT. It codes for CSASGTYTDTQYF.

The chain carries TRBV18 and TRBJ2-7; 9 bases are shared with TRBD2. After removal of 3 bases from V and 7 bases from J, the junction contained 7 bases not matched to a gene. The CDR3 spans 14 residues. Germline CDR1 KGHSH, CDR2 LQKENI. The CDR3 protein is CASSPAGGPSEQYF. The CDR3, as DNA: TGTGCCAGCTCACCGGCGGGAGGGCCGAGTGAGCAGTACTTC.

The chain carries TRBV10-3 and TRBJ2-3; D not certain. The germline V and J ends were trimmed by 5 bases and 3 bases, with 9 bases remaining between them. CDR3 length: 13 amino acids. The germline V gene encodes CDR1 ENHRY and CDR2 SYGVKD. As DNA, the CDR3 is TGTGCCATCAGTCCGGTGCTGACAGATACGCAGTATTTT. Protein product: CAISPVLTDTQYF.

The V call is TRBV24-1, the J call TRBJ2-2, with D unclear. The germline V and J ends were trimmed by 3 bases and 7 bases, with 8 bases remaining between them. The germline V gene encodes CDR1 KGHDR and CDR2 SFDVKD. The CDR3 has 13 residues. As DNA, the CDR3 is TGTGCCACCAGTGATCTCCGCGGCGGGGAGCTGTTTTTT. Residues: CATSDLRGGELFF.

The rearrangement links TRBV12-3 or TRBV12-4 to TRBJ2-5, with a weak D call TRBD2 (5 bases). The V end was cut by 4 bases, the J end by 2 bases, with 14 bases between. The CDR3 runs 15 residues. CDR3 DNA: TGTGCCAGCAGTTCTATCGGGATTCTACAAGAGACCCAGTACTTC. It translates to CASSSIGILQETQYF.

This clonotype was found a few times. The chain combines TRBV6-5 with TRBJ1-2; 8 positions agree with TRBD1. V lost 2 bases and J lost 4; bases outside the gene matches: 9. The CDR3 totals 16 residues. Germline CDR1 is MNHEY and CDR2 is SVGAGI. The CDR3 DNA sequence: TGTGCCAGCAGTTACGGGTCAGGGGGCGCGGGCTATGGCTACACCTTC. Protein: CASSYGSGGAGYGYTF.